The 9 T cell receptor beta chains listed next were all sequenced from one sample in a study of human T cells and chemical hapten exposure. TCRdb re-derived calls from the RACE reads in MiXCR, one entry per CDR3 protein. The data contain 300,000 to 400,000 distinct CDR3 sequences, about 5.1% of them singletons. The time point: pre-sensitization, week 0. The sample's treatment: therapeutic diphenylcyclopropenone sensitization with weekly scalp DPC. The sequences come from whole blood, collected in connection with sensitization to the hapten diphenylcyclopropenone (DPC). Source of these receptors: a woman aged 45 to 65 with alopecia areata. Some clones in this sample may be carry-over from other donors' samples.

This clonotype showed up many times. The chain has TRBV5-6 and TRBJ1-3; a weak D match, TRBD1 (5 bases). The germline V and J ends were trimmed by 1 base and 8 bases, with 10 bases remaining between them. Germline CDR1 and CDR2: SGHDT and YYEEEE. The CDR3 runs 13 residues. The CDR3 nucleotides are TGTGCCAGCAGCTTGCAAAGGGGAGACACCATATATTTT. Its translation is CASSLQRGDTIYF.

This clonotype appeared a few times. The rearrangement uses TRBV12-3 or TRBV12-4 and TRBJ2-7; TRBD2 agrees at 8 bases. CDR3 size: 14 residues. V lost 3 bases, J lost 3 bases, and 4 bases stayed unmatched. The CDR3 spells CASSFTSGDYEQYF. CDR3 DNA sequence: TGTGCCAGCAGTTTCACTAGCGGTGACTACGAGCAGTACTTC.

This clonotype was seen repeatedly, ten times or more. The V call is TRBV5-1, the J call TRBJ2-3, with 9 bases that match TRBD2. Germline V CDR1 and CDR2: SGHRS, YFSETQ. The V gene end was trimmed by 4 bases and the J gene end by 3 bases; junction bases not matched to a gene: 9. There are 16 residues in the CDR3. CDR3 residues: CASSRAGTSSTDTQYF. CDR3 coding DNA: TGCGCCAGCAGCCGGGCCGGGACTAGCTCTACAGATACGCAGTATTTT.

This clonotype was recorded many times. The V call is TRBV28, the J call TRBJ2-7; no definite D call. The V gene lost 5 bases and the J gene lost 6 bases, with 8 bases spanning the gap. The CDR3 runs 11 residues. CDR1 MDHEN and CDR2 SYDVKM come from the germline V gene. This CDR3 reads CASSGPFEQYF. CDR3 nucleotides: TGTGCCAGCAGTGGCCCATTCGAGCAGTACTTC.

This chain uses TRBV2 with TRBJ1-1; D ambiguous. The CDR3 totals 12 residues. Trimming took 4 bases from V and 5 from J, leaving 8 bases between them. Germline V lookup: CDR1 SNHLY, CDR2 FYNNEI. The CDR3, as DNA: TGTGCCAGCAGTGCAGGTAGTACTGAAGCTTTCTTT. This encodes CASSAGSTEAFF.

This clonotype was seen more than once but under ten times. The V and J genes are TRBV20-1 and TRBJ2-7; a possible D gene is TRBD2 (6 bases). CDR1 is DFQATT and CDR2 is SNEGSKA in the germline V gene (reference sequence). V gave up 6 bases and J gave up 4 bases, with 22 bases separating them. The CDR3 sequence is 15 residues long. The DNA for the CDR3 is TGCAGTGCGGGGGGAGTAGGGGCTTATCCTTACGAGCAGTACTTC. The encoded protein is CSAGGVGAYPYEQYF.

This clonotype has more than one count but fewer than ten. The DNA for the CDR3 is TGTGCCAGCAGCCCCATCGGGGGGGGGCACACCTACAATGAGCAGTTCTTC. Amino acids: CASSPIGGGHTYNEQFF. V and J are TRBV4-2 and TRBJ2-1; 8 nucleotides align to TRBD2. Germline-derived CDR1 and CDR2 are LGHNA and YNFKEQ. V shed 4 bases and J 2 bases; nucleotides not matched to a gene: 10. The CDR3 runs 17 residues.

This clonotype has just a few counts. V usage is TRBV6-6 and J usage is TRBJ1-1; D unresolved. With 2 bases removed from V and 0 bases from J, the gap between germline ends came to 7 bases. This CDR3 is 14 amino acids long. In germline, CDR1 is MNHNY, CDR2 SVGAGI (reference sequence). The CDR3 DNA sequence: TGTGCCAGCAGTTACCCCAAGTTGAACACTGAAGCTTTCTTT. This sequence encodes CASSYPKLNTEAFF.

This chain links TRBV3-1 with TRBJ2-3, with 10 bases fitting TRBD2. Germline loops: CDR1 LGHDT, CDR2 YNNKEL (reference sequence). The CDR3 loop spans 16 amino acids. V was pared by 5 bases and J by 3 bases, with 8 bases of the junction left unmatched. The CDR3 bases are TGTGCCAGCAGCGTCCAACTAGCGGGGTATACAGATACGCAGTATTTT. This encodes CASSVQLAGYTDTQYF.